These 32 T cell receptor beta chains share one sample of origin, sequenced in a study of blood T cell repertoires in COVID-19. Repertoires were generated with immunoSEQ multiplex PCR, while TCRdb's copy carries only in-frame clones and drops some. The sample has roughly 190,000 clones; about 88% are singletons. What was sequenced was peripheral blood. All receptors derive from an elderly woman in a cohort sampled during active or convalescent COVID-19.

The chain joins TRBV9 to TRBJ1-3, with 9 bases aligning to TRBD1. The germline gives CDR1 SGDLS, CDR2 YYNGEE. Germline trimming cut 1 base from V and 7 bases from J; bases unmatched to any gene: 6. CDR3 length equals 15 residues. CDR3 nucleotide sequence: TGTGCCAGCAGCGTACACGAACAGGGGGCTAACACCATATATTTT. Translation: CASSVHEQGANTIYF.

This chain connects TRBV5-1 to TRBJ1-2; D unresolved. Trimming shortened V by 0 bases and J by 8 bases, and 11 bases separated the two germline ends. The germline V gene encodes CDR1 SGHRS and CDR2 YFSETQ. The CDR3 sequence is 13 residues long. The CDR3, as DNA: TGCGCCAGCAGCTTGGCGGGTTCTGGAGGCTACACCTTC. It encodes CASSLAGSGGYTF.

The CDR3 nucleotides are TGTGCCAGCAGCCCAGACAGAAACTATGGCTACACCTTC. It codes for CASSPDRNYGYTF. The chain recombines TRBV7-8 with TRBJ1-2; D may be TRBD1 (5 bases). Germline V gene lookup returns CDR1 SGHVS and CDR2 FQNEAQ. This CDR3 has 13 amino acids. The V and J ends lost 5 bases and 2 bases respectively, with 9 bases between them.

CDR3 sequence reads: CASSQVGRADEQFF. The CDR3 region has the DNA TGTGCCAGCAGCCAAGTCGGGAGGGCCGATGAGCAGTTCTTC. This chain connects TRBV3-1 (or the pseudogene TRBV3-2) to TRBJ2-1; 8 nucleotides line up with TRBD2. The length of the CDR3 is 14 residues. After removal of 1 base from V and 8 bases from J, the junction contained 4 bases not matched to a gene. Germline-derived CDR1 and CDR2 are LGHDT and YNNKEL (reference sequence).

This rearrangement joins TRBV27 to TRBJ2-5; 7 nucleotides line up with TRBD1. With 2 bases clipped from V and 0 bases from J, the junction kept 6 bases outside the gene matches. CDR1 is MNHEY and CDR2 is SMNVEV in the germline V gene (reference sequence). The CDR3 totals 16 residues. The CDR3 reads CASSLRGGLYQETQYF. The CDR3 DNA follows: TGTGCCAGCAGTTTACGAGGGGGCCTGTACCAAGAGACCCAGTACTTC.

The J gene is TRBJ2-3, the V gene TRBV3-1 (or the pseudogene TRBV3-2), with a possible D match to TRBD2 (5 bases). Trimming stripped 1 base from V and 4 bases from J, with 18 bases between. From germline, CDR1 is LGHDT and CDR2 YNNKEL (reference sequence). This CDR3 comprises 17 residues. The CDR3 bases are TGTGCCAGCAGCCAAGGTGAGGGATTTTTCGGGGCAGATACGCAGTATTTT. Amino acid sequence: CASSQGEGFFGADTQYF.

V gene TRBV7-2 combines with J gene TRBJ2-4, with 9 nucleotides matching TRBD1. The germline V gene has CDR1 SGHTA and CDR2 FQGNSA. This CDR3 is built from 14 residues. V lost 5 bases to trimming and J lost 9 bases; unmatched junction nucleotides: 8. CDR3 residues: CASSLDRGRTIQYF. DNA for the CDR3: TGTGCCAGCAGCCTGGACAGGGGACGGACCATTCAGTACTTC.

CDR3 protein: CASSLDGVNGYTF. CDR3 coding DNA: TGTGCCAGCAGCTTAGACGGTGTCAATGGCTACACCTTC. The genes are TRBV11-2 and TRBJ1-2, with D hard to call. This CDR3 spans 13 amino acids. The V and J ends lost 0 bases and 6 bases respectively, with 8 bases between them. Per germline, CDR1 SGHAT and CDR2 FQNNGV.

J is TRBJ2-3 and V is TRBV7-2, with 13 bases fitting TRBD2. Germline values: CDR1 SGHTA, CDR2 FQGNSA. The CDR3 extends over 17 amino acids. Unmatched junction bases numbered 3, after V lost 1 base and J lost 2 bases. The CDR3 bases are TGTGCCAGCAGCTTAGGGACTAGCGGGGGCAACACAGATACGCAGTATTTT. Translation: CASSLGTSGGNTDTQYF. The full variable domain, its missing parts supplied by reference TRBV7-2 and TRBJ2-3, is GAGVSQSPSNKVTEKGKDVELRCDPISGHTALYWYRQSLGQGLEFLIYFQGNSAPDKSGLPSDRFSAERTGGSVSTLTIQRTQQEDSAVYLCASSLGTSGGNTDTQYFGPGTRLTVL.

CDR3 DNA sequence: TGTGCCAGCAGTTTTGGGGGGGCAGTAGGAGAGACCCAGTACTTC. Residues: CASSFGGAVGETQYF. The chain recombines TRBV28 with TRBJ2-5; tentative D call: TRBD2 (7 bases). Germline values: CDR1 MDHEN, CDR2 SYDVKM. The germline V and J ends were trimmed by 3 bases and 4 bases, with 15 bases remaining between them. The CDR3 runs to 15 residues.

The genes are TRBV18 and TRBJ1-5; D is unclear. Trimming removed 3 bases at V and 6 bases at J, with 9 bases between. This CDR3 comprises 13 residues. CDR1 and CDR2 from the germline V gene are KGHSH and LQKENI. The CDR3 region is CASSPGVAQPQHF. The CDR3, as DNA: TGTGCCAGCTCACCTGGAGTAGCTCAGCCCCAGCATTTT.

The rearrangement uses TRBV12-3 or TRBV12-4 and TRBJ1-1, with TRBD1 as a possible D gene (5 bases). Trimming removed 5 bases at V and 4 bases at J, with 11 bases between. The CDR3 covers 13 residues. The CDR3 spells CASSGQGTTEAFF. CDR3 in DNA: TGTGCCAGCAGTGGCCAGGGTACCACTGAAGCTTTCTTT.

The V gene is TRBV6-1, the J gene TRBJ1-2; D unresolved. The germline gives CDR1 MNHNS, CDR2 SASEGT. Trimming removed 3 bases from V and 4 bases from J, with 12 bases in between. This CDR3 is built from 14 residues. This CDR3 reads CASSEGGGAYGYTF. CDR3 nucleotide sequence: TGTGCCAGCAGTGAGGGTGGCGGAGCCTATGGCTACACCTTC.

In its sample, this clone was seen once. The chain recombines TRBV28 with TRBJ1-2; D perhaps matches TRBD1 (6 bases). Trimming left V 3 bases short and J 5 bases short, with 16 bases between. The CDR3 covers 15 residues. The germline V gene encodes CDR1 MDHEN and CDR2 SYDVKM. CDR3 bases: TGTGCCAGCAGTTTGAATTTGGTCCAGGGGTATGGCTACACCTTC. Translating gives CASSLNLVQGYGYTF.

The chain is built from TRBV29-1 and TRBJ2-3, with 7 bases fitting TRBD1. Germline V CDR1 and CDR2: SQVTM, ANQGSEA. This CDR3 is built from 14 residues. Trimming at V came to 2 bases and at J to 2 bases, leaving 4 bases not matched to a gene. The CDR3 sequence is CSVELGQNTDTQYF. The CDR3 nucleotides are TGCAGCGTTGAATTGGGACAGAACACAGATACGCAGTATTTT.

This chain joins TRBV6-2 or TRBV6-3 and TRBJ2-3, with TRBD2 identical over 12 bases. Per the germline V gene, CDR1 is MNHEY and CDR2 is SVGEGT. Trimming took 6 bases from V and 9 from J; bases not matched to a gene: 4. This CDR3 has 13 amino acids. In DNA, the CDR3 is TGTGCCAGCAGATACGGACTAGCGGGGACGCAGTATTTT. Translated, it gives CASRYGLAGTQYF.

This chain links TRBV4-2 with TRBJ1-2, with 7 positions matching TRBD1. J lost 1 base, V lost 2 bases, and 4 bases had no gene match. This CDR3 contains 15 residues. Germline V gene sequence: CDR1 LGHNA, CDR2 YNFKEQ. For the CDR3, the DNA is TGTGCCAGCAGCCAACCGGGACAGAGTAACTATGGCTACACCTTC. This codes for CASSQPGQSNYGYTF.

The CDR3 DNA reads as TGTGCCAGCAGCTTAAGAGGGTCCCTCAATCAGCCCCAGCATTTT. It translates to CASSLRGSLNQPQHF. The chain uses TRBV11-2 and TRBJ1-5; D gene ambiguous. V dropped 2 bases and J dropped 3 bases, with 11 bases sitting between them. The CDR3 consists of 15 residues. Germline V lookup: CDR1 SGHAT, CDR2 FQNNGV.

This CDR3 is CASSQTESSGNTIYF. The CDR3 DNA sequence: TGCGCCAGCAGCCAGACAGAGAGCTCTGGAAACACCATATATTTT. This rearrangement joins TRBV4-1 to TRBJ1-3; perhaps TRBD1 as D (5 bases). The CDR3 has 15 residues. CDR1 is MGHRA, CDR2 YSYEKL, per germline. The ends were cut back, 3 bases at V and 0 bases at J, with 9 bases in the middle.

The genes are TRBV11-2 and TRBJ1-1; D is ambiguous. Trimming took 3 bases from V and 8 from J, leaving 7 bases between them. The CDR3 is 11 amino acids. The germline gives CDR1 SGHAT, CDR2 FQNNGV. CDR3 loop: CASSFLSEAFF. DNA for the CDR3: TGTGCCAGCAGCTTCCTGTCCGAAGCTTTCTTT.

The rearrangement uses TRBV6-5 and TRBJ1-4; 9 nucleotides align to TRBD1. CDR3 length equals 14 residues. Germline CDR1 MNHEY, CDR2 SVGAGI. After removal of 0 bases from V and 7 bases from J, the junction contained 0 bases not matched to a gene. The CDR3 coding sequence is TGTGCCAGCAGTTACTCACAGGGGGCTGAAAAACTGTTTTTT. The encoded protein is CASSYSQGAEKLFF.

Written as DNA, the CDR3 is TGCGCCAGCAGCGCGTCTAGCGGCAATCAGCCCCAGCATTTT. Translating gives CASSASSGNQPQHF. The V and J genes are TRBV5-1 and TRBJ1-5; D gene uncertain. Germline values: CDR1 SGHRS, CDR2 YFSETQ. V gave up 4 bases and J gave up 2 bases, with 10 bases separating them. CDR3 length equals 14 residues. Together with reference TRBV5-1 and TRBJ1-5, the CDR3 gives the full variable domain: KAGVTQTPRYLIKTRGQQVTLSCSPISGHRSVSWYQQTPGQGLQFLFEYFSETQRNKGNFPGRFSGRQFSNSRSEMNVSTLELGDSALYLCASSASSGNQPQHFGDGTRLSIL.

This sequence joins TRBV6-2 or TRBV6-3 and TRBJ1-1; TRBD1 aligns across 8 bases. The CDR3 is 15 amino acids. Germline trimming cut 4 bases from V and 2 bases from J; bases unmatched to any gene: 6. Per germline, CDR1 MNHEY and CDR2 SVGEGT. CDR3 sequence reads: CASSFRTGRNTEAFF. The CDR3 DNA reads TGTGCCAGCAGTTTCCGGACAGGGAGAAACACTGAAGCTTTCTTT.

This chain uses TRBV5-5 with TRBJ2-5; D is possibly TRBD1 (6 bases). The CDR3 sequence is 13 residues long. Trimming left V 6 bases short and J 1 base short, with 10 bases between. Germline V lookup: CDR1 SGHKS, CDR2 YYEKEE (reference sequence). The CDR3 spells CASTYRVQETQYF. CDR3 DNA sequence: TGTGCCAGCACGTACAGGGTCCAAGAGACCCAGTACTTC.

The J gene is TRBJ1-1, the V gene TRBV11-2; D possibly corresponds to TRBD1 (6 bases). V lost 3 bases to trimming and J lost 5 bases, with 10 bases between them. The CDR3 totals 13 residues. The V gene's germline CDR1 is SGHAT and CDR2 FQNNGV. DNA of the CDR3: TGTGCCAGCAGCTTCAGGGGCCGGACTGAAGCTTTCTTT. It codes for CASSFRGRTEAFF.

The chain couples TRBV3-1 (or the pseudogene TRBV3-2) to TRBJ2-3, with 7 bases matching TRBD2. CDR1 and CDR2 from the germline V gene are LGHDT and YNNKEL (reference sequence). The CDR3 runs 16 residues. The junction had 10 bases not matched to a gene; V was cut back by 4 bases and J by 3 bases. The CDR3 is CASSLHRDYQTDTQYF. The CDR3 region has the DNA TGTGCCAGCAGCCTACACCGGGACTACCAGACAGATACGCAGTATTTT.

This chain uses TRBV4-1 with TRBJ2-1, with 9 bases lining up with TRBD2. Germline assignment: CDR1 MGHRA and CDR2 YSYEKL. The CDR3 is 13 amino acids. V trimming: 5 bases; J trimming: 6 bases; junction bases outside the gene matches: 2. The CDR3 region has the DNA TGCGCCAGCAGCAATAGCGGGGGCAATGAGCAGTTCTTC. It is translated as CASSNSGGNEQFF.

The genes are TRBV11-2 and TRBJ1-6; the D gene is possibly TRBD1 (5 bases). Deletions cut 2 bases from V and 9 bases from J, with 17 bases between. CDR3 length: 16 residues. Germline CDR1 and CDR2: SGHAT and FQNNGV. The CDR3 bases are TGTGCCAGCAGCTTATCTTTCGGCGGGGGAGGTTCACCCCTCCACTTT. Residues: CASSLSFGGGGSPLHF.

The gene calls are TRBV4-1 and TRBJ2-5, with a possible D match to TRBD2 (5 bases). CDR3 length equals 16 residues. V gave up 5 bases and J gave up 4 bases, with 20 bases separating them. Germline CDR1 MGHRA, CDR2 YSYEKL. CDR3 sequence: CASSTLATRVLETQYF. CDR3 coding DNA: TGCGCCAGCAGCACCCTAGCAACTCGGGTTCTAGAGACCCAGTACTTC.

The rearrangement uses TRBV5-1 and TRBJ1-4; D gene unclear. The ends were cut back, 3 bases at V and 3 bases at J, with 12 bases in the middle. This CDR3 has 15 amino acids. Germline V gives CDR1 SGHRS, CDR2 YFSETQ. CDR3 bases: TGCGCCAGCAGCTCGGATCTGGGCCCTAATGAAAAACTGTTTTTT. It codes for CASSSDLGPNEKLFF.

The chain joins TRBV5-6 to TRBJ1-1; D is possibly TRBD1 (5 bases). The germline V gene has CDR1 SGHDT and CDR2 YYEEEE. The V end lost 1 base, the J end lost 5 bases, and 12 bases lay between the germline ends. This CDR3 contains 14 residues. CDR3 coding DNA: TGTGCCAGCAGCTTGTCGCTGGGGGGTACTGAAGCTTTCTTT. Its protein product is CASSLSLGGTEAFF. Variable domain in full (rest from reference TRBV5-6 and TRBJ1-1): DAGVTQSPTHLIKTRGQQVTLRCSPKSGHDTVSWYQQALGQGPQFIFQYYEEEERQRGNFPDRFSGHQFPNYSSELNVNALLLGDSALYLCASSLSLGGTEAFFGQGTRLTVV.

CDR3 DNA sequence: TGTGCCAGCAGGATAGGACAAGGGGTTGAAAAACTGTTTTTT. Its translation is CASRIGQGVEKLFF. This chain uses TRBV2 with TRBJ1-4; maybe TRBD1 (5 bases). The length of the CDR3 is 14 residues. Germline CDR1 and CDR2: SNHLY and FYNNEI. V was trimmed by 6 bases and J by 7 bases, leaving 15 bases between them.